This paragraph covers one T cell receptor beta chain sequence. Here immunoSEQ multiplex PCR was the method, and the copy in TCRdb shows in-frame clones only, minus some. The table has just over 80,000 clones, roughly 94% seen once; the top ten hold less than 6%. These data come from a study of control samples from healthy donors and cancer patients. The sample comprised blood. This clonotype was obtained from a woman younger than 35 in good health.

The DNA for the CDR3 is TGTGCCAGCAGCCAGGAAGGGGACAGGGAGGGCCTTAGGGAAAAACTGTTTTTT. This sequence encodes CASSQEGDREGLREKLFF. V usage is TRBV14 and J usage is TRBJ1-4; 9 bases align to TRBD1. The CDR3 runs to 18 residues. Germline V gene lookup returns CDR1 SGHDN and CDR2 FVKESK. Trimming cost V 3 bases and J 8 bases; bases outside gene matches: 16. The variable domain in full, completed from reference TRBV14 and TRBJ1-4, reads EAGVTQFPSHSVIEKGQTVTLRCDPISGHDNLYWYRRVMGKEIKFLLHFVKESKQDESGMPNNRFLAERTGGTYSTLKVQPAELEDSGVYFCASSQEGDREGLREKLFFGSGTQLSVL.